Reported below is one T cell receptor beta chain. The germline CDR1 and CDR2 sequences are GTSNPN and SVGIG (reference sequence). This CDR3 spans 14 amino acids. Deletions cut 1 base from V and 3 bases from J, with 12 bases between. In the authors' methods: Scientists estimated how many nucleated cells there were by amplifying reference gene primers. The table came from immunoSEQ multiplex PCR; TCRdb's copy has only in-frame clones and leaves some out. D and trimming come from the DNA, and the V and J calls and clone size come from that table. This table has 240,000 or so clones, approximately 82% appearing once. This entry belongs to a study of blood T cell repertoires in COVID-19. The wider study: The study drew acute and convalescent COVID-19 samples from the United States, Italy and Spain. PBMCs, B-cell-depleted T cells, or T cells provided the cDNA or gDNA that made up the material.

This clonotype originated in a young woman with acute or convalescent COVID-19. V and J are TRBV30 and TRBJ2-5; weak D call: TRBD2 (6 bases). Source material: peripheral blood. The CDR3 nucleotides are TGTGCCTGGAGTGGGGCCGGGGGTGAAGAGACCCAGTACTTC. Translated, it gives CAWSGAGGEETQYF.